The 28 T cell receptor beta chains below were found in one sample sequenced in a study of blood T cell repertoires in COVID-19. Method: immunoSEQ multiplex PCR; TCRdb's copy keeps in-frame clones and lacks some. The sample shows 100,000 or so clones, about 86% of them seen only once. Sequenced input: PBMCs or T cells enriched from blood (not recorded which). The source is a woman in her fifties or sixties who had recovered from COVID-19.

CDR3 in DNA: TGTGCCAGCAGTCGCTTAGGGACTCAGTCCTACGAGCAGTACTTC. Amino acids: CASSRLGTQSYEQYF. This rearrangement joins TRBV27 to TRBJ2-7; D possibly corresponds to TRBD2 (6 bases). The CDR3 consists of 15 residues. Trimming removed 5 bases at V and 1 base at J, with 15 bases between. CDR1 MNHEY and CDR2 SMNVEV come from the germline V gene (reference sequence).

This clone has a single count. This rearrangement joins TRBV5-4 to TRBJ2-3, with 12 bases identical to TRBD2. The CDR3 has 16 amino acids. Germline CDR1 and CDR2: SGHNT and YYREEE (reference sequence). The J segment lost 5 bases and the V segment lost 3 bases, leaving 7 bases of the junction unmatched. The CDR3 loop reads CASSSRTSGTKDTQYF. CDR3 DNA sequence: TGTGCCAGCAGCTCCCGGACTAGCGGGACAAAAGATACGCAGTATTTT.

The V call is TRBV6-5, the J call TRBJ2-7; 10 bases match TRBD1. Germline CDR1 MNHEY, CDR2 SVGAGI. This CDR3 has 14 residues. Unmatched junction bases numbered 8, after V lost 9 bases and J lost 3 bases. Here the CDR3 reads CASKPGQGIYEQYF. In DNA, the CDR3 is TGTGCCAGTAAACCGGGACAGGGGATCTACGAGCAGTACTTC.

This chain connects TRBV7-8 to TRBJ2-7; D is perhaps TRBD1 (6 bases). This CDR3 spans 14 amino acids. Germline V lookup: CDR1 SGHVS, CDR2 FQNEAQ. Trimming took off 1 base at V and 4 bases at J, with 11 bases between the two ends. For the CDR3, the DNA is TGTGCCAGCAGCTTAGTCCAGGGGAATTACGAGCAGTACTTC. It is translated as CASSLVQGNYEQYF.

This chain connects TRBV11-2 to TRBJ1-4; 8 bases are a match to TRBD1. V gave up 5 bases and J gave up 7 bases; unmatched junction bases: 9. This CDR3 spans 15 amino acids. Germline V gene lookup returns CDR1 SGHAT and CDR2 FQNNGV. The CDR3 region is CASSLIGQGVEKLFF. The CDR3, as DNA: TGTGCCAGCAGCCTGATCGGACAGGGAGTTGAAAAACTGTTTTTT. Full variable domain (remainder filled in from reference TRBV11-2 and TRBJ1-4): EAGVAQSPRYKIIEKRQSVAFWCNPISGHATLYWYQQILGQGPKLLIQFQNNGVVDDSQLPKDRFSAERLKGVDSTLKIQPAKLEDSAVYLCASSLIGQGVEKLFFGSGTQLSVL.

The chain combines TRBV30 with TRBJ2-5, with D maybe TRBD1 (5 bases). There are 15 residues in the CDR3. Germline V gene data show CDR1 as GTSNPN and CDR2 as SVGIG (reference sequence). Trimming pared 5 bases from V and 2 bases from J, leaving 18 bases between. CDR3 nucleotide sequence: TGTGCCTGGGCTTGGGGCAGGTCACCTCAAGAGACCCAGTACTTC. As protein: CAWAWGRSPQETQYF.

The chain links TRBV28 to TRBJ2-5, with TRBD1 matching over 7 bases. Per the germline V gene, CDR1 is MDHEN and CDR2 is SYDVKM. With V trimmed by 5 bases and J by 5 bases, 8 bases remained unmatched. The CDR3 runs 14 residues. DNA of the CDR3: TGTGCCAGCAGTAGAAGACAGGGTCGGGAGACCCAGTACTTC. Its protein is CASSRRQGRETQYF.

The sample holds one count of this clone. The CDR3 nucleotides are TGTGCCAGCAGTGAAGGGCCTTCGGGCTACACCTTC. Its protein is CASSEGPSGYTF. The rearrangement joins TRBV6-1 to TRBJ1-2; D is unresolved. Per germline, CDR1 MNHNS and CDR2 SASEGT. This CDR3 is 12 amino acids long. The ends were cut back, 1 base at V and 8 bases at J, with 8 bases in the middle.

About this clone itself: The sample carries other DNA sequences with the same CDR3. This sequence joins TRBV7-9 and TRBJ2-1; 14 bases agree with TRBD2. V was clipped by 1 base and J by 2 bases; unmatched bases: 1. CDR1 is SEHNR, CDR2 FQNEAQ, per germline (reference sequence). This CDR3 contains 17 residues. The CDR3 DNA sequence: TGTGCCAGCAGCTTAGGACTAGCGGGAGGGCCCTACAATGAGCAGTTCTTC. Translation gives CASSLGLAGGPYNEQFF. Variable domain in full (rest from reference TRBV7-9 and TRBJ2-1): DTGVSQNPRHKITKRGQNVTFRCDPISEHNRLYWYRQTLGQGPEFLTYFQNEAQLEKSRLLSDRFSAERPKGSFSTLEIQRTEQGDSAMYLCASSLGLAGGPYNEQFFGPGTRLTVL.

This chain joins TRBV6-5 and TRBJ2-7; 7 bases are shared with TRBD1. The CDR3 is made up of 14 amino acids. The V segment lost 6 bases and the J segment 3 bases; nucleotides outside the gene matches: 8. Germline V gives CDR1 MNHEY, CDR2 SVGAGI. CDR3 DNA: TGTGCCAGCAGCCCAGGGGGACAAAACTACGAGCAGTACTTC. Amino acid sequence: CASSPGGQNYEQYF.

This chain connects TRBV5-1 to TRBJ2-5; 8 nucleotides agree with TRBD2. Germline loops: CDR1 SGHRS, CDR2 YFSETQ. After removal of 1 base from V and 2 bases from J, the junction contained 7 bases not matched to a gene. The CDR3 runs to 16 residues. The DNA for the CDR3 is TGCGCCAGCAGCTTGTCACGCGCGGGGGGTCAAGAGACCCAGTACTTC. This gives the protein CASSLSRAGGQETQYF.

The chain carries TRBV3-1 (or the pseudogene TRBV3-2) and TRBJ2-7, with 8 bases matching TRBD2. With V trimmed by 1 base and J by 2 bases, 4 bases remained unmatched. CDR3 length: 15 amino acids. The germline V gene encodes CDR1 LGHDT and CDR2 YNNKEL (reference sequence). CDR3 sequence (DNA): TGTGCCAGCAGCCAAGGAACTAGCGGTACCTACGAGCAGTACTTC. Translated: CASSQGTSGTYEQYF.

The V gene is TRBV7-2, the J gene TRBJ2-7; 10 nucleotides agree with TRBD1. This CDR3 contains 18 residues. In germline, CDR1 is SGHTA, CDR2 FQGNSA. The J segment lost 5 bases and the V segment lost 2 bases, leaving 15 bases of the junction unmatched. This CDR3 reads CASSLMAIPGQGNHEQYF. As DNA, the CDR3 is TGTGCCAGCAGCTTAATGGCTATCCCGGGACAGGGGAACCACGAGCAGTACTTC.

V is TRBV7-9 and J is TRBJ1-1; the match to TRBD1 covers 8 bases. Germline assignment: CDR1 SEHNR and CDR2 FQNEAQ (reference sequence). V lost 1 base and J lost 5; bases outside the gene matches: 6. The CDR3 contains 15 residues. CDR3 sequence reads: CASSLGQGARTEAFF. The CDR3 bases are TGTGCCAGCAGCTTAGGTCAGGGGGCTAGGACTGAAGCTTTCTTT.

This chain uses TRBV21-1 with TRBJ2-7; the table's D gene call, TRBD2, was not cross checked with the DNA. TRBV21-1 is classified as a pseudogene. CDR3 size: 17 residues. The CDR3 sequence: CASSKARLAGGPYEQYF. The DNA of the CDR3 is TGTGCCAGCAGCAAGGCAAGGCTAGCGGGAGGGCCGTACGAGCAGTACTTC.

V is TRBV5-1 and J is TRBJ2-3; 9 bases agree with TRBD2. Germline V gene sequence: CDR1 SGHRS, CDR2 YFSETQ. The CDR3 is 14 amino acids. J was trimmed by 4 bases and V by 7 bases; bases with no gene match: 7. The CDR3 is CASWGTSIPDTQYF. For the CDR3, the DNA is TGCGCCAGCTGGGGGACTAGCATCCCAGATACGCAGTATTTT.

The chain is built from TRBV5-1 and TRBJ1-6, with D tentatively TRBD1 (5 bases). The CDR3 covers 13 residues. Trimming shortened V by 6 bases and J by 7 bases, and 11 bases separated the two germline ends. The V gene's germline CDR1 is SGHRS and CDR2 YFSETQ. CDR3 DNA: TGCGCCAGCAATCCCGGGGGGAATTCACCCCTCCACTTT. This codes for CASNPGGNSPLHF.

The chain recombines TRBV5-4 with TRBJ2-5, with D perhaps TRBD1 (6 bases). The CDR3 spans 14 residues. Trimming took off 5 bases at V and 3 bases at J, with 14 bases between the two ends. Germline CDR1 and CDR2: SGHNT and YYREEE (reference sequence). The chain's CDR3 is CASSNRAGEETQYF. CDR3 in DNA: TGTGCCAGCAGTAACAGGGCCGGGGAAGAGACCCAGTACTTC.

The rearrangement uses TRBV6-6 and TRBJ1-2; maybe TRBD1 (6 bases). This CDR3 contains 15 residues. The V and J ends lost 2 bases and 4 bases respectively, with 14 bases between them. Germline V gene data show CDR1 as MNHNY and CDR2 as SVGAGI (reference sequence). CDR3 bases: TGTGCCAGCAGTTACACCGGACAGCTTCTCTATGGCTACACCTTC. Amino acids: CASSYTGQLLYGYTF.

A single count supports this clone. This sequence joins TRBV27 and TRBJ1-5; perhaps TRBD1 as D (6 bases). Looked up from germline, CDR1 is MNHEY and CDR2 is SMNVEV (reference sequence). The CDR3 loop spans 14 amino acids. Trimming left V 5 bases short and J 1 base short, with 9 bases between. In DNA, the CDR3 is TGTGCCAGCAGTGTACAGGGAAGCAATCAGCCCCAGCATTTT. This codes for CASSVQGSNQPQHF.

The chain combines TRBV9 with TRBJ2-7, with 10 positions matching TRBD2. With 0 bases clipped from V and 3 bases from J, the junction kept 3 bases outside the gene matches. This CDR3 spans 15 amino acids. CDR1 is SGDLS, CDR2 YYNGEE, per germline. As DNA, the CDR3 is TGTGCCAGCAGCGTAGCGGCTAGCGGGAGCTACGAGCAGTACTTC. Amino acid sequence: CASSVAASGSYEQYF.

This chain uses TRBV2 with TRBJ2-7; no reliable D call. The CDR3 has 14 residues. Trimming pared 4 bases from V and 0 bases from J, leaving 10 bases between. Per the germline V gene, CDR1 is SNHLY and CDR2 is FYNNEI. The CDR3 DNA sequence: TGTGCCAGCAGTGCTACCGTGAGCTCCTACGAGCAGTACTTC. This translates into CASSATVSSYEQYF.

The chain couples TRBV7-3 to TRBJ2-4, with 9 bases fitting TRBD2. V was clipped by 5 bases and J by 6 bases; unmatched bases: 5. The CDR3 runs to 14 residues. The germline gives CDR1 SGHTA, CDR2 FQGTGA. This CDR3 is CASSPTAGGNIQYF. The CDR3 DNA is TGTGCCAGCAGCCCCACAGCGGGAGGAAACATTCAGTACTTC. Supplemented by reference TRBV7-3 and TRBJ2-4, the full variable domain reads GAGVSQTPSNKVTEKGKYVELRCDPISGHTALYWYRQSLGQGPEFLIYFQGTGAADDSGLPNDRFFAVRPEGSVSTLKIQRTERGDSAVYLCASSPTAGGNIQYFGAGTRLSVL.

CDR3 bases: TGTGCCAGCAGCGATGGGACAAGGGGTGCTTTCTTT. Protein product: CASSDGTRGAFF. The chain joins TRBV9 to TRBJ1-1, with D possibly matching TRBD1 (6 bases). The ends were cut back, 3 bases at V and 11 bases at J, with 14 bases in the middle. The CDR3 has 12 amino acids. CDR1 SGDLS and CDR2 YYNGEE come from the germline V gene.

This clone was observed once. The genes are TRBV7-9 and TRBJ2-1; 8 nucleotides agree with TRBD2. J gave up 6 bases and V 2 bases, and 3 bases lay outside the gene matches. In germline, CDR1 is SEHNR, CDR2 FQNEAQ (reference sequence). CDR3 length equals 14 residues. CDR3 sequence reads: CASSLLRGVNEQFF. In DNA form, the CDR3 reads TGTGCCAGCAGCTTATTGCGGGGGGTCAATGAGCAGTTCTTC.

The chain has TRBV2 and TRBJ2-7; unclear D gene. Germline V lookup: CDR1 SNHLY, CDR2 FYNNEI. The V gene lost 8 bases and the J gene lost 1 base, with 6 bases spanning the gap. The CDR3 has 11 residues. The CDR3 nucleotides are TGTGCCAGCGAGAGGTCCTACGAGCAGTACTTC. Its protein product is CASERSYEQYF. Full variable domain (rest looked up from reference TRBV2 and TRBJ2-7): EPEVTQTPSHQVTQMGQEVILRCVPISNHLYFYWYRQILGQKVEFLVSFYNNEISEKSEIFDDQFSVERPDGSNFTLKIRSTKLEDSAMYFCASERSYEQYFGPGTRLTVT.

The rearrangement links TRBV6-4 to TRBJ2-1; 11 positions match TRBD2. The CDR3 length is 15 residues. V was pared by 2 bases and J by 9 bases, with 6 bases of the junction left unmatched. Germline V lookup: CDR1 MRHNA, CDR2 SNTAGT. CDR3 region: CASSDVAGGNAEQFF. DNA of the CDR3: TGTGCCAGCAGTGACGTAGCGGGAGGGAATGCTGAGCAGTTCTTC.

CDR3 sequence: CASSSVTGKRNEQYF. CDR3 sequence (DNA): TGTGCCAGCAGTTCGGTAACAGGGAAAAGGAACGAGCAGTACTTC. The J gene is TRBJ2-7, the V gene TRBV27, with a tentative D call TRBD1 (6 bases). Germline assignment: CDR1 MNHEY and CDR2 SMNVEV (reference sequence). The CDR3 has 15 residues. The V and J ends lost 4 bases and 5 bases respectively, with 18 bases between them.